This passage covers 9 T cell receptor beta chains from one sample sequenced in a study of tumor-infiltrating lymphocytes in oesophageal squamous cell carcinoma. Using its own MiXCR run on the PCR reads, TCRdb lists one record per CDR3 protein. This sample has 15,000 to 20,000 distinct CDR3 sequences; roughly half occur once, and the top ten carry 23%. The sequenced sample was esophageal tumor tissue. Receptor source: a male donor with esophageal squamous cell carcinoma.

This chain joins TRBV11-2 and TRBJ2-5; no firm D call. The CDR3 has 17 residues. Germline assignment: CDR1 SGHAT and CDR2 FQNNGV. Trimming stripped 1 base from V and 3 bases from J, with 18 bases between. The CDR3 here is CASSLVGRLREEETQYF. The DNA of the CDR3 is TGTGCCAGCAGCTTAGTGGGCAGGTTACGAGAAGAAGAGACCCAGTACTTC.

The chain has TRBV6-1 and TRBJ2-1; 7 bases are a match to TRBD1. The CDR3 is 14 residues long. Germline loops: CDR1 MNHNS, CDR2 SASEGT. Trimming at V came to 6 bases and at J to 7 bases, leaving 9 bases not matched to a gene. The CDR3 DNA is TGTGCCAGCAGACCGACAGGGTTGTTTAATGAGCAGTTCTTC. Protein product: CASRPTGLFNEQFF.

Notes on this clonotype: The junction differs from germline at one of its ends, possibly a read error. The CDR3 nucleotides are TGCGCCAGCAGCTTGTACCCAGATACGCAGTATTTT. Its translation is CASSLYPDTQYF. The V gene is TRBV5-3, the J gene TRBJ2-3; no clear D. TRBV5-3 is sorted into the ORF group, with uncertain function. The CDR3 spans 12 residues.

In its sample, this clonotype was seen many times. A read error may explain this, as a much larger clone is one base away. The chain joins TRBV6-1 to TRBJ2-1; 9 bases map to TRBD1. The J call may be mistaken, given a closer DNA end match to TRBJ2-7. The CDR3 covers 13 residues. CDR1 and CDR2 from the germline V gene are MNHNS and SASEGT. CDR3: CASGTGHYNEQYF. CDR3 nucleotides: TGTGCCAGCGGGACAGGGCACTACAATGAGCAGTACTTC.

In its sample, this clonotype was seen a few times. The chain combines TRBV24-1 with TRBJ2-4, with 15 nucleotides matching TRBD2. The J call may be in error: the DNA end matches TRBJ2-5 better. CDR3 length equals 17 residues. Germline values: CDR1 KGHDR, CDR2 SFDVKD. DNA of the CDR3: TGTGCCACCAGTGATACCCGGACTAGCGGGAGGGGAGAGACCCAGTACTTC. Residues: CATSDTRTSGRGETQYF.

The DNA for the CDR3 is TGTGCCAGCAGCCCTGGGACAGGGGAAACAGATACGCAGTATTTT. It is translated as CASSPGTGETDTQYF. This sequence joins TRBV7-6 and TRBJ2-3; 10 bases match TRBD1. The germline gives CDR1 SGHVS, CDR2 FNYEAQ. This CDR3 is 15 amino acids long. V lost 5 bases to trimming and J lost 3 bases; unmatched junction nucleotides: 5.

By share, this clonotype counts as medium-sized. The chain joins TRBV6-1 to TRBJ1-1; no clear D. CDR3 size: 15 residues. Trimming cost V 7 bases and J 1 base, with 16 bases left between them. Looked up from germline, CDR1 is MNHNS and CDR2 is SASEGT. CDR3 nucleotide sequence: TGTGCCAGCATAGACTTAGGTACGACGAACACTGAAGCTTTCTTT. Protein: CASIDLGTTNTEAFF.

The rearrangement uses TRBV7-9 and TRBJ2-7; no reliable D call. The DNA end favors TRBJ1-2, so the J call may be wrong. Per the germline V gene, CDR1 is SEHNR and CDR2 is FQNEAQ (reference sequence). CDR3 length: 13 amino acids. The CDR3 DNA reads TGTGCCAGCAGCCCCGAGGCCTCGTCTGGCTACACCTTC. Amino acids: CASSPEASSGYTF.

The table lists this clonotype with a few counts. This chain joins TRBV7-6 and TRBJ1-4, with D unresolved. V gave up 3 bases and J gave up 7 bases, with 3 bases separating them. The CDR3 consists of 11 residues. Germline CDR1 SGHVS, CDR2 FNYEAQ. CDR3 sequence (DNA): TGTGCCAGCAGCTTCACTGAAAAACTGTTTTTT. It encodes CASSFTEKLFF.